This T cell receptor (beta chain) is from a study of T cells after somatic rescue of genetic block (dated by TCRdb to the early 2020s). For context, the study as a whole: What the study looked at was long-term robustness, specifically in a T-cell system that came about through somatic rescue of a genetic block in T-cell development.

The CDR3 runs 15 residues from the cysteine to the phenylalanine. The only DNA kept is the CDR3, 45 bases in frame from the first base. The germline V gene (reference sequence) provides CDR1 SSHAT and CDR2 FNYEAQ. Relative to germline, V is missing 2 bases and J is missing 8 bases, with 8 bases of the junction outside any gene match. To prepare the library, the immunoSEQ multiplex PCR assay was applied. What TCRdb holds here is the immuneACCESS table cut down to in-frame rearrangements. Part of the clones is not present; checked against another copy, under half of the missing clones reflect an unresolved V gene, and the others are unexplained. This sample comprises roughly 110,000 clones, 75% to 95% of them detected only once. Clones ranked in the top ten supply about 1.5% of the sample. This clone was counted only a few times. The target of this receptor is not known. Per-base qualities were not stored, and no clone one base away is much larger.

This chain is built from TRBV7-7 and TRBJ2-1, with 8 bases in between that match TRBD2. The material sequenced was peripheral blood mononuclear cells (PBMCs). This clonotype was sampled from a woman aged 18 to 35. The CDR3 sequence is CASSLYGGSGDEQFF. At the DNA level, the sequence is TGTGCCAGCAGCTTATATGGGGGTAGCGGGGATGAGCAGTTCTTC.